Sequencing of this T cell receptor (beta chain) was carried out in a study of T cells in Graves' hyperthyroidism and ophthalmopathy. Germline V CDR1 and CDR2: DFQATT, SNEGSKA (reference sequence). The germline V and J ends were trimmed by 1 base and 1 base, with 14 bases remaining between them. This CDR3 has 15 amino acids. Study outcomes and limitations: The majority of expanded thyroid clonotypes above 0.001 also appeared in blood.

Template material for amplifying TCR beta CDR3 regions consisted of RNA transcripts. The TCR CDR3 was amplified in a first-round RT-PCR using the HTBI primer set. TCRdb redid the calling of the multiplex PCR reads with MiXCR, one entry per CDR3 protein. The table records about 560,000 distinct CDR3 sequences, about 43% of them present only once. On this clonotype: The antigen remains undetermined.

This sequence was found in a woman in her late teens or twenties with Graves' hyperthyroidism. Specimen: peripheral blood or thyroid tissue (not recorded which). V usage is TRBV20-1 and J usage is TRBJ2-7; possibly TRBD2 for D (6 bases). The CDR3: CSARVLSSASYEQYF. CDR3 nucleotide sequence: TGCAGTGCTAGAGTTTTGTCTAGCGCTTCCTACGAGCAGTACTTC.